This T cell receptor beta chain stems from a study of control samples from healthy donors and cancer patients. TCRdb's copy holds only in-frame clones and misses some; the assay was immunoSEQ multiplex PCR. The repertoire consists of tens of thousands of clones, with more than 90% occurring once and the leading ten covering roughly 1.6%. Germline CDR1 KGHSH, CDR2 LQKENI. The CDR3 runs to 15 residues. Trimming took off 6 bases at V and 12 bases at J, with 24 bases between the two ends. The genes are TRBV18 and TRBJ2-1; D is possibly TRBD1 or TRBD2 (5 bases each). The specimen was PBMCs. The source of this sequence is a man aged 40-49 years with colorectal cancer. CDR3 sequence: CASSPGSVGTNWQFF. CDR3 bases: TGTGCCAGCTCCCCCGGCAGCGTGGGGACCAATTGGCAGTTCTTC.